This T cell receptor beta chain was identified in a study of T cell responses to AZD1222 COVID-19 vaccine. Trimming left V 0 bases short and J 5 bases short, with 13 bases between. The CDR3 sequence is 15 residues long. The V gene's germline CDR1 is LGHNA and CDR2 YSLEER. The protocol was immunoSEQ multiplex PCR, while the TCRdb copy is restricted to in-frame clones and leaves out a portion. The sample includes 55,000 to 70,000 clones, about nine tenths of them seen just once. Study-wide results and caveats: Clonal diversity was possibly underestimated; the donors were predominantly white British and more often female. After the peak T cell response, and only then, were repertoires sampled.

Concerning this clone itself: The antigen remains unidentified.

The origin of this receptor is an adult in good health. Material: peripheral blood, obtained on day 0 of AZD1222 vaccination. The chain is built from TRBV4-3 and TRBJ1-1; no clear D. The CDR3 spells CASSQDLTAGTEAFF. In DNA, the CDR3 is TGCGCCAGCAGCCAAGATTTGACGGCAGGAACTGAAGCTTTCTTT.